One and the same sample provided the 5 T cell receptor beta chains below, sequenced in a study of cytomegalovirus exposure and HLA in healthy donors. PCR primers comprised 60 Vbeta and 13 Jbeta primers. Clones were sequenced by immunoSEQ multiplex PCR, and TCRdb holds only the in-frame ones, with some missing. The table shows about 150,000 clones, with over 70% occurring only once. Sequences were obtained from PBMCs. The receptors stem from a man aged 30-40 years in good health and CMV-seronegative.

In DNA form, the CDR3 reads TGTGCCAGCAGTATAGAACGGGACAACTACGAGCAGTACTTC. It encodes CASSIERDNYEQYF. The chain has TRBV27 and TRBJ2-7, with D maybe TRBD1 (6 bases). Trimming removed 5 bases at V and 3 bases at J, with 14 bases between. CDR3 size: 14 residues. Germline V gene lookup returns CDR1 MNHEY and CDR2 SMNVEV (reference sequence).

This clone has just a few counts. The chain recombines TRBV5-1 with TRBJ2-4; 9 nucleotides line up with TRBD2. This CDR3 contains 15 residues. The J segment lost 5 bases and the V segment lost 2 bases, leaving 5 bases of the junction unmatched. Germline V gene sequence: CDR1 SGHRS, CDR2 YFSETQ. The CDR3: CASSLSGGIENIQYF. The CDR3 bases are TGCGCCAGCAGCTTAAGCGGGGGGATCGAAAACATTCAGTACTTC.

Remarks on this clone: One end of the junction is discordant with germline, which a read error may explain. The V gene is TRBV15, the J gene TRBJ1-2; D unclear. This CDR3 region has 15 residues. Looked up from germline, CDR1 is LNHNV and CDR2 is YYDKDF (reference sequence). CDR3 DNA sequence: TGTGCCACCACCCGTAGGAGGGCACAACCCTATGGCTACCCCTTC. It yields the protein CATTRRRAQPYGYPF.

The rearrangement joins TRBV9 to TRBJ2-5; 7 positions match TRBD2. Per the germline V gene, CDR1 is SGDLS and CDR2 is YYNGEE. This CDR3 comprises 15 residues. The junction had 8 bases not matched to a gene; V was cut back by 3 bases and J by 3 bases. CDR3 nucleotide sequence: TGTGCCAGCAGCGAGAGCCTCCGGGGGGAAGAGACCCAGTACTTC. This gives the protein CASSESLRGEETQYF.

Points on this clone: Other nucleotide sequences from this sample produce the same CDR3. The chain employs TRBV5-1 and TRBJ2-7, with 8 bases identical to TRBD1. Germline V CDR1 and CDR2: SGHRS, YFSETQ. The CDR3 covers 14 residues. With V trimmed by 5 bases and J by 6 bases, 10 bases remained unmatched. DNA of the CDR3: TGCGCCAGCAGTCCCGGGACAGGCACCTTCGAGCAGTACTTC. This sequence encodes CASSPGTGTFEQYF.